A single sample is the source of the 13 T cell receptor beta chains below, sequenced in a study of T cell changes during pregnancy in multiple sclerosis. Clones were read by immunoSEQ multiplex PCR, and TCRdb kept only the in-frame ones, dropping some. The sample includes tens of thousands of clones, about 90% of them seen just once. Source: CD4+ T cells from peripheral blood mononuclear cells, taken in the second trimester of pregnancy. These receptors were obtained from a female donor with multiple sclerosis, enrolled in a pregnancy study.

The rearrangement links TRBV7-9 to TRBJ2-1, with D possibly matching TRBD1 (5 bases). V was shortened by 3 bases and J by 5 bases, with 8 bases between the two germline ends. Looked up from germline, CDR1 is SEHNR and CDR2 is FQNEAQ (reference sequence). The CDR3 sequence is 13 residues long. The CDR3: CASSLGRNNEQFF. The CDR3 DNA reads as TGTGCCAGCAGCTTGGGGCGGAACAATGAGCAGTTCTTC.

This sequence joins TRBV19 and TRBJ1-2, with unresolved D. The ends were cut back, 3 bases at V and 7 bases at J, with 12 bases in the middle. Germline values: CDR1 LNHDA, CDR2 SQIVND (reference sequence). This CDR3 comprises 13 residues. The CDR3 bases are TGTGCCAGTAGTATGCCGGGAATGGGTGGCTACACCTTC. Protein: CASSMPGMGGYTF.

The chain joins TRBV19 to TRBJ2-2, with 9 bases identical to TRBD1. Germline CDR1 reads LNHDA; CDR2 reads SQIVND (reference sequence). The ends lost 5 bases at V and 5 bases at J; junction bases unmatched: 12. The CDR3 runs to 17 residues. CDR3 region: CASSSGTGNVLTGELFF. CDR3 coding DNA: TGTGCCAGTAGTTCCGGGACAGGGAATGTTCTGACCGGGGAGCTGTTTTTT. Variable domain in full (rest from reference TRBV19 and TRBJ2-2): DGGITQSPKYLFRKEGQNVTLSCEQNLNHDAMYWYRQDPGQGLRLIYYSQIVNDFQKGDIAEGYSVSREKKESFPLTVTSAQKNPTAFYLCASSSGTGNVLTGELFFGEGSRLTVL.

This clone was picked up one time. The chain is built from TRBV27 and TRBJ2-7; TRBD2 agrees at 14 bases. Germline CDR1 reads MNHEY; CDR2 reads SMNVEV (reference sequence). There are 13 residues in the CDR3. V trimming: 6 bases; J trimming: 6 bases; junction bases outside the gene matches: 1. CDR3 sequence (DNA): TGTGCCAGCAGGGGACTAGCGGGAGTCGAGCAGTACTTC. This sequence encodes CASRGLAGVEQYF.

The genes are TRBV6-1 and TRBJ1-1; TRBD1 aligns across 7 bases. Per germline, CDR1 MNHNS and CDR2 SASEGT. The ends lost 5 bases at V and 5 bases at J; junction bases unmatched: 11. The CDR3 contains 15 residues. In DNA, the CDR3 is TGTGCCAGCAGTACCGGGACAGCGATCCAAACTGAAGCTTTCTTT. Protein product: CASSTGTAIQTEAFF.

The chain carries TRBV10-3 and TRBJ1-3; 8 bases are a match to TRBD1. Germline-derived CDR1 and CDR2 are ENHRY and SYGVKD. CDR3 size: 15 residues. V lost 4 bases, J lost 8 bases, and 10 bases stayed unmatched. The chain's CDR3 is CAISAPRGLVDTIYF. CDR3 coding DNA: TGTGCCATCAGTGCCCCCAGGGGGCTAGTGGACACCATATATTTT.

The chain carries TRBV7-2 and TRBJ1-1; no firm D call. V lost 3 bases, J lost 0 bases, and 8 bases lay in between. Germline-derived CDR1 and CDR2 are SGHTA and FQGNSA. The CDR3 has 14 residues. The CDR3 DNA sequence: TGTGCCAGCAGCTTTCTCAGGTTGAACACTGAAGCTTTCTTT. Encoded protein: CASSFLRLNTEAFF. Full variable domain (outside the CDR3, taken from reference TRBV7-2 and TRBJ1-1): GAGVSQSPSNKVTEKGKDVELRCDPISGHTALYWYRQSLGQGLEFLIYFQGNSAPDKSGLPSDRFSAERTGGSVSTLTIQRTQQEDSAVYLCASSFLRLNTEAFFGQGTRLTVV.

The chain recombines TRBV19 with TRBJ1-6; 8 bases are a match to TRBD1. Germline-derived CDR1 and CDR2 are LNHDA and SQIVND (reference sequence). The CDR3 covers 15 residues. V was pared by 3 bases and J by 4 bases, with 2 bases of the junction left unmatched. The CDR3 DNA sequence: TGTGCCAGTAGTATGGACAGGGTGTATAATTCACCCCTCCACTTT. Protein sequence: CASSMDRVYNSPLHF.

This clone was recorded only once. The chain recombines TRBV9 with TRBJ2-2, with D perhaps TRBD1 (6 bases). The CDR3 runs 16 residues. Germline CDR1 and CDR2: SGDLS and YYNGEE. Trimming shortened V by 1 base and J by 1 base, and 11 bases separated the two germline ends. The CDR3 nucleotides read TGTGCCAGCAGCGTATCACCGGGACAGAACACCGGGGAGCTGTTTTTT. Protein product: CASSVSPGQNTGELFF.

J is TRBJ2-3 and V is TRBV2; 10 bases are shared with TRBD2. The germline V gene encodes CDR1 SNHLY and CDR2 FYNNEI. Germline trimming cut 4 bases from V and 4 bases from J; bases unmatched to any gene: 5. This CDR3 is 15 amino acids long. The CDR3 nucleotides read TGTGCCAGCAGTGTCAGCGGGAGGGCCGCAGATACGCAGTATTTT. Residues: CASSVSGRAADTQYF.

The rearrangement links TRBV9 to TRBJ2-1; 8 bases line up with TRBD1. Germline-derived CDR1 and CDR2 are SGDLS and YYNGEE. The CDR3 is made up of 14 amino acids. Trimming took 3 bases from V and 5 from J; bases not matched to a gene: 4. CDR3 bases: TGTGCCAGCAGCGCCACAGGGGGGCACAATGAGCAGTTCTTC. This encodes CASSATGGHNEQFF.

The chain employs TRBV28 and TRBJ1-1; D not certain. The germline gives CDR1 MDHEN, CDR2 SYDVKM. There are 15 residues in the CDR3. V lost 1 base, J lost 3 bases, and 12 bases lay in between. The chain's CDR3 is CASSLSGILDTEAFF. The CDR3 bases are TGTGCCAGCAGTTTATCAGGTATATTGGACACTGAAGCTTTCTTT.

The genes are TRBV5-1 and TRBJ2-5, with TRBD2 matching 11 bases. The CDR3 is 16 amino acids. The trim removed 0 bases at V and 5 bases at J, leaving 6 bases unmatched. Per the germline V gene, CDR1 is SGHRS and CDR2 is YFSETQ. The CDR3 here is CASSLALTSGDETQYF. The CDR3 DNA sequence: TGCGCCAGCAGCTTGGCCTTGACTAGCGGGGATGAGACCCAGTACTTC.